This passage covers 18 T cell receptor beta chains from one sample sequenced in a study of blood T cell repertoires in COVID-19. TCRdb's table, derived via immunoSEQ multiplex PCR, lists solely in-frame clones and lacks some. The table shows around 160,000 clones, with around 89% occurring only once. The sequenced material came from peripheral blood. The receptors stem from a man in his fifties or sixties with acute or convalescent COVID-19.

The genes are TRBV3-1 (or the pseudogene TRBV3-2) and TRBJ2-2; no clear D gene. Trimming took 1 base from V and 2 from J, leaving 8 bases between them. Germline CDR1 LGHDT, CDR2 YNNKEL (reference sequence). The CDR3 is 15 amino acids. CDR3 loop: CASSQGQINTGELFF. The CDR3 DNA reads as TGTGCCAGCAGCCAAGGGCAGATTAACACCGGGGAGCTGTTTTTT.

This clone was seen a few times. This rearrangement joins TRBV5-1 to TRBJ2-2; D is perhaps TRBD1 (6 bases). The V gene lost 1 base and the J gene lost 0 bases, with 10 bases spanning the gap. Germline lookup yields CDR1 SGHRS and CDR2 YFSETQ. This CDR3 comprises 16 residues. Here the CDR3 reads CASSLQGTPNTGELFF. In DNA, the CDR3 is TGCGCCAGCAGCTTGCAAGGGACACCGAACACCGGGGAGCTGTTTTTT. Full variable domain (outside the CDR3, taken from reference TRBV5-1 and TRBJ2-2): KAGVTQTPRYLIKTRGQQVTLSCSPISGHRSVSWYQQTPGQGLQFLFEYFSETQRNKGNFPGRFSGRQFSNSRSEMNVSTLELGDSALYLCASSLQGTPNTGELFFGEGSRLTVL.

The chain has TRBV12-3 or TRBV12-4 and TRBJ2-5; no firm D call. The CDR3 runs 13 residues. V was pared by 1 base and J by 5 bases, with 8 bases between. The CDR3 loop is CASSLVLRETQYF. In nucleotides, the CDR3 is TGTGCCAGCAGTTTAGTCTTGCGCGAGACCCAGTACTTC.

The chain combines TRBV18 with TRBJ2-1; D is possibly TRBD2 (7 bases). Germline values: CDR1 KGHSH, CDR2 LQKENI. Trimming took 6 bases from V and 0 from J, leaving 12 bases between them. CDR3 length equals 15 residues. CDR3 residues: CASSGGRSSYNEQFF. The CDR3, as DNA: TGTGCCAGCTCGGGGGGGCGGAGCTCCTACAATGAGCAGTTCTTC. Full variable domain (remainder filled in from reference TRBV18 and TRBJ2-1): NAGVMQNPRHLVRRRGQEARLRCSPMKGHSHVYWYRQLPEEGLKFMVYLQKENIIDESGMPKERFSAEFPKEGPSILRIQQVVRGDSAAYFCASSGGRSSYNEQFFGPGTRLTVL.

The V gene is TRBV19, the J gene TRBJ1-4, with 7 nucleotides matching TRBD1. The CDR3 consists of 15 residues. With 5 bases clipped from V and 4 bases from J, the junction kept 7 bases outside the gene matches. Germline V gene sequence: CDR1 LNHDA, CDR2 SQIVND (reference sequence). In DNA, the CDR3 is TGTGCCAGTAGTTTCGGGACAGCTAATAATGAAAAACTGTTTTTT. As protein: CASSFGTANNEKLFF.

This sequence joins TRBV6-6 and TRBJ2-7; D might be TRBD1 (5 bases). The CDR3 contains 15 residues. Germline V gives CDR1 MNHNY, CDR2 SVGAGI (reference sequence). Between the trimmed V and J ends, which lost 1 base and 0 bases, there was a span of 10 bases. CDR3 in amino acids: CASSYYRTNSYEQYF. CDR3 coding DNA: TGTGCCAGCAGTTACTACAGGACAAACTCCTACGAGCAGTACTTC.

The chain couples TRBV10-3 to TRBJ2-7; D uncertain. From germline, CDR1 is ENHRY and CDR2 SYGVKD. This CDR3 is built from 14 residues. Trimming removed 6 bases from V and 6 bases from J, with 18 bases in between. In DNA, the CDR3 is TGTGCCATCAGGCCCGGGTCACCTACCCCCGAGCAGTACTTC. This encodes CAIRPGSPTPEQYF.

V usage is TRBV2 and J usage is TRBJ2-1; 8 bases align to TRBD1. Losses at the gene ends were 4 bases for V and 6 bases for J; bases not matched to a gene: 8. Germline V gene data show CDR1 as SNHLY and CDR2 as FYNNEI. The CDR3 length is 15 residues. CDR3 residues: CASSAQQGASNEQFF. The CDR3, as DNA: TGTGCCAGCAGTGCGCAGCAGGGGGCGAGCAATGAGCAGTTCTTC.

The rearrangement links TRBV19 to TRBJ1-1; D may be TRBD1 (5 bases). Trimming left V 5 bases short and J 0 bases short, with 25 bases between. Looked up from germline, CDR1 is LNHDA and CDR2 is SQIVND (reference sequence). There are 19 residues in the CDR3. The CDR3 nucleotides are TGTGCCAGTAGTCCCAGGGCGGTCCGTGGCAGTTTAATGAACACTGAAGCTTTCTTT. It translates to CASSPRAVRGSLMNTEAFF.

The V call is TRBV19, the J call TRBJ2-3; TRBD2 agrees at 9 bases. The ends lost 7 bases at V and 0 bases at J; junction bases unmatched: 5. This CDR3 comprises 15 residues. The germline CDR1 and CDR2 sequences are LNHDA and SQIVND (reference sequence). The CDR3 loop is CASMDSGGSTDTQYF. CDR3 bases: TGTGCCAGTATGGATAGCGGGGGTAGCACAGATACGCAGTATTTT.

The table lists this clone with a few counts. Here the CDR3 reads CASHADGSGSRYTF. The CDR3 bases are TGTGCCTCACATGCTGATGGGTCGGGATCCCGCTACACCTTC. This chain joins TRBV19 and TRBJ1-2; D gene uncertain. Trimming left V 11 bases short and J 9 bases short, with 25 bases between. The germline V gene has CDR1 LNHDA and CDR2 SQIVND (reference sequence). This CDR3 has 14 residues.

The table lists this clone with a few counts. The chain is built from TRBV30 and TRBJ1-1, with 9 bases matching TRBD1. The J segment lost 6 bases and the V segment lost 3 bases, leaving 8 bases of the junction unmatched. This CDR3 comprises 14 residues. CDR1 and CDR2 (germline): GTSNPN, SVGIG (reference sequence). CDR3 residues: CAWRLDRGVSEAFF. In DNA form, the CDR3 reads TGTGCCTGGAGGCTAGACAGGGGGGTTTCTGAAGCTTTCTTT.

V usage is TRBV19 and J usage is TRBJ1-1; 8 nucleotides line up with TRBD1. The CDR3 runs to 14 residues. The germline gives CDR1 LNHDA, CDR2 SQIVND (reference sequence). V lost 6 bases, J lost 7 bases, and 10 bases stayed unmatched. In DNA, the CDR3 is TGTGCCAGTAGCACCTTGGGACAGGTGGTTGAAGCTTTCTTT. It codes for CASSTLGQVVEAFF.

The chain employs TRBV5-1 and TRBJ2-1; 10 bases line up with TRBD2. V shed 5 bases, J shed 0 bases, and the junction held 8 bases outside the gene matches. Germline V gene lookup returns CDR1 SGHRS and CDR2 YFSETQ. The CDR3 length is 17 residues. The CDR3 spells CASRGLAGDSSYNEQFF. CDR3 sequence (DNA): TGCGCCAGCAGAGGGCTAGCGGGGGACAGCTCCTACAATGAGCAGTTCTTC.

The chain joins TRBV27 to TRBJ1-2; weak D call: TRBD1 (5 bases). This CDR3 has 14 amino acids. Per the germline V gene, CDR1 is MNHEY and CDR2 is SMNVEV (reference sequence). The V gene lost 4 bases and the J gene lost 0 bases, with 9 bases spanning the gap. In nucleotides, the CDR3 is TGTGCCAGCAGTTGGACAAGAGCTAACTATGGCTACACCTTC. It codes for CASSWTRANYGYTF.

V is TRBV27 and J is TRBJ1-1, with D unclear. The germline V gene encodes CDR1 MNHEY and CDR2 SMNVEV (reference sequence). This CDR3 is built from 14 residues. V was shortened by 1 base and J by 0 bases, with 6 bases between the two germline ends. The CDR3: CASSLYPVNTEAFF. The CDR3 DNA reads TGTGCCAGCAGTTTATATCCTGTGAACACTGAAGCTTTCTTT.

The V and J genes are TRBV7-3 and TRBJ1-3; 11 nucleotides line up with TRBD1. CDR3 length equals 18 residues. V was clipped by 0 bases and J by 4 bases; unmatched bases: 8. Per germline, CDR1 SGHTA and CDR2 FQGTGA. CDR3 nucleotide sequence: TGTGCCAGCAGCTTAACCCCGGGGACAGGGGGTTCCGGAAACACCATATATTTT. Translating it yields CASSLTPGTGGSGNTIYF.

V is TRBV7-9 and J is TRBJ2-3; 7 bases are shared with TRBD1. Trimming removed 1 base from V and 3 bases from J; junction bases left unmatched: 7. The germline V gene encodes CDR1 SEHNR and CDR2 FQNEAQ (reference sequence). The CDR3 consists of 16 residues. This CDR3 reads CASSLGAGTATDTQYF. As DNA, the CDR3 is TGTGCCAGCAGCTTAGGGGCCGGGACAGCAACAGATACGCAGTATTTT.